These T cell receptor beta chains were read from a single sample in a study of blood T cell repertoires in COVID-19. Profiled with immunoSEQ multiplex PCR; TCRdb holds only in-frame clones, not every one. The sample shows 65,000 to 75,000 clones, roughly 81% of them seen only once. Specimen: peripheral blood. All receptors come from a man older than 75 with acute or convalescent COVID-19. CDR3s include the opening cysteine and the closing phenylalanine or tryptophan. A D gene is named only where the DNA matches it firmly. For some rows the clone size is stated as once, few or many, or as a class when expanded; others skip it.

clone_size: NA; v_call: TRBV7-6; d_call: NA; j_call: TRBJ2-7; cdr3_nt: TGTGCCAGCAGCCCAAAAACCCGGGGATACGAGCAGTACTTC; cdr3_aa: CASSPKTRGYEQYF
clone_size: NA; v_call: TRBV11-2; d_call: TRBD1; j_call: TRBJ1-1; cdr3_nt: TGTGCCAGCAGCTTAGACTGGACAGGGGAAGCTTTCTTT; cdr3_aa: CASSLDWTGEAFF
clone_size: NA; v_call: TRBV6-2/TRBV6-3; d_call: NA; j_call: TRBJ1-1; cdr3_nt: TGTGCCAGCAGTTACGGTCGCGACTTTGAAGCTTTCTTT; cdr3_aa: CASSYGRDFEAFF
clone_size: NA; v_call: TRBV6-5; d_call: TRBD1; j_call: TRBJ1-2; cdr3_nt: TGTGCCAGCAGTAGGACAGGGGGCTGGGGCTACACCTTC; cdr3_aa: CASSRTGGWGYTF
clone_size: NA; v_call: TRBV9; d_call: TRBD1; j_call: TRBJ1-4; cdr3_nt: TGTGCCAGCAGCGTAGGGGGGACAGGTAGGAGCATGACGTTGGCTGGAGCAGGTTTT; cdr3_aa: CASSVGGTGRSMTLAGAGF
clone_size: NA; v_call: TRBV7-3; d_call: NA; j_call: TRBJ2-3; cdr3_nt: TGTGCCAGCAGCCTCACCGCAGTTTCAGATACGCAGTATTTT; cdr3_aa: CASSLTAVSDTQYF
clone_size: NA; v_call: TRBV18; d_call: NA; j_call: TRBJ1-1; cdr3_nt: TGTGCCAGCTCACCCCGGGGGCAAGCGGGGACTGAAGCTTTCTTT; cdr3_aa: CASSPRGQAGTEAFF
clone_size: NA; v_call: TRBV6-6; d_call: NA; j_call: TRBJ2-7; cdr3_nt: TGTGCCAGCAGTGCCCGCGGGGCGATCGCCTACGAGCAGTACTTC; cdr3_aa: CASSARGAIAYEQYF
clone_size: few; v_call: TRBV29-1; d_call: TRBD1; j_call: TRBJ1-2; cdr3_nt: TGCAGCGTGGACAGGGGGCTGAGCTATGGCTACACCTTC; cdr3_aa: CSVDRGLSYGYTF
clone_size: NA; v_call: TRBV19; d_call: NA; j_call: TRBJ1-2; cdr3_nt: TGTGCCAGTAAGCCCCTTGCCGTTCGCTATGGCTACACCTTC; cdr3_aa: CASKPLAVRYGYTF
clone_size: few; v_call: TRBV19; d_call: NA; j_call: TRBJ2-4; cdr3_nt: TGTGCCAGTCGGGGTTTAGGCAAAAACATTCAGTACTTC; cdr3_aa: CASRGLGKNIQYF
clone_size: NA; v_call: TRBV7-8; d_call: TRBD1; j_call: TRBJ1-1; cdr3_nt: TGTGCCAGCAGCTTAGTGTTACAGGGGATCACTGAAGCTTTCTTT; cdr3_aa: CASSLVLQGITEAFF
clone_size: once; v_call: TRBV20-1; d_call: NA; j_call: TRBJ2-7; cdr3_nt: TGCAGTGCTAGAGTCACCTACGAGCAGTACTTC; cdr3_aa: CSARVTYEQYF
clone_size: NA; v_call: TRBV9; d_call: NA; j_call: TRBJ2-7; cdr3_nt: TGTGCCAGCAGCGTAGGTGTGGGCAGCGAGCAGTACTTC; cdr3_aa: CASSVGVGSEQYF
clone_size: NA; v_call: TRBV5-4; d_call: TRBD2; j_call: TRBJ2-3; cdr3_nt: TGTGCCAGCAGCCTAGGGACTAGCGGCACAGATACGCAGTATTTT; cdr3_aa: CASSLGTSGTDTQYF
clone_size: NA; v_call: TRBV2; d_call: TRBD1; j_call: TRBJ2-7; cdr3_nt: TGTGCCACTTCGACAGGGAGCCACGAGCAGTACTTC; cdr3_aa: CATSTGSHEQYF
clone_size: NA; v_call: TRBV10-3; d_call: TRBD1; j_call: TRBJ1-1; cdr3_nt: TGTGCCGCCACGACAGGGGACTTCACTGAAGCTTTCTTT; cdr3_aa: CAATTGDFTEAFF
clone_size: NA; v_call: TRBV7-7; d_call: NA; j_call: TRBJ2-1; cdr3_nt: TGTGCTAGCAGCCTCAGGGCGTACAATGAGCAGTTCTTC; cdr3_aa: CASSLRAYNEQFF
clone_size: NA; v_call: TRBV18; d_call: NA; j_call: TRBJ2-7; cdr3_nt: TGTGCCAGCTCCCTTGACAGGAACTACGAGCAGTACTTC; cdr3_aa: CASSLDRNYEQYF
clone_size: NA; v_call: TRBV14; d_call: TRBD2; j_call: TRBJ2-3; cdr3_nt: TGTGCCAGCAGCTTACAGGGACTAGCCTTGGACACAGATACGCAGTATTTT; cdr3_aa: CASSLQGLALDTDTQYF
clone_size: NA; v_call: TRBV6-5; d_call: NA; j_call: TRBJ2-6; cdr3_nt: TGTGCCAGCAGTTATGGCGGCCACTCTGGGGCCAACGTCCTGACTTTC; cdr3_aa: CASSYGGHSGANVLTF
clone_size: few; v_call: TRBV12-3/TRBV12-4; d_call: NA; j_call: TRBJ2-2; cdr3_nt: TGTGCCAGCAGTTTTACGACAGAGGAGCTGTTTTTT; cdr3_aa: CASSFTTEELFF
clone_size: NA; v_call: TRBV9; d_call: TRBD2; j_call: TRBJ2-2; cdr3_nt: TGTGCCAGCAGCGTAGCGGCGGGGGCGAACACCGGGGAGCTGTTTTTT; cdr3_aa: CASSVAAGANTGELFF
clone_size: NA; v_call: TRBV10-3; d_call: NA; j_call: TRBJ2-7; cdr3_nt: TGTGCCATCAGTGAGTTCAGGGTCGAGCAGTACTTC; cdr3_aa: CAISEFRVEQYF
clone_size: NA; v_call: TRBV5-1; d_call: TRBD1; j_call: TRBJ2-2; cdr3_nt: TGCGCCAGCAGCACCAGGCGGACAGGCCCGAACACCGGGGAGCTGTTTTTT; cdr3_aa: CASSTRRTGPNTGELFF
clone_size: NA; v_call: TRBV12-3/TRBV12-4; d_call: TRBD1; j_call: TRBJ1-2; cdr3_nt: TGTGCCAGCAGGGGGACAGTCGGGGGCTACACCTTC; cdr3_aa: CASRGTVGGYTF
clone_size: NA; v_call: TRBV3-1/TRBV3-2; d_call: TRBD1; j_call: TRBJ1-3; cdr3_nt: TGTGCCAGCTCCGACCCTGGGACAGGCTCTGGAAACACCATATATTTT; cdr3_aa: CASSDPGTGSGNTIYF
clone_size: NA; v_call: TRBV19; d_call: TRBD2; j_call: TRBJ2-2; cdr3_nt: TGTGCCAGTAGTATATCGGCTAGCGGCGGGGAGCTGTTTTTT; cdr3_aa: CASSISASGGELFF
clone_size: NA; v_call: TRBV5-4; d_call: TRBD2; j_call: TRBJ2-3; cdr3_nt: TGTGCCAGCTTAGCGGGGGGCAGCACAGATACGCAGTATTTT; cdr3_aa: CASLAGGSTDTQYF
clone_size: NA; v_call: TRBV5-1; d_call: NA; j_call: TRBJ1-4; cdr3_nt: TGCGCCAGCAGCTTGGCCCCGGGACAAGGAAAACTGTTTTTT; cdr3_aa: CASSLAPGQGKLFF
clone_size: few; v_call: TRBV19; d_call: NA; j_call: TRBJ1-2; cdr3_nt: TGTGCCAGTCAAGACAGCTCCGATTTCTATGGCTACACCTTC; cdr3_aa: CASQDSSDFYGYTF
clone_size: NA; v_call: TRBV4-2; d_call: TRBD1; j_call: TRBJ2-1; cdr3_nt: TGTGCCAGCCCAATCTACGGGACAGAATACAATGAGCAGTTCTTC; cdr3_aa: CASPIYGTEYNEQFF
clone_size: NA; v_call: TRBV11-2; d_call: TRBD1; j_call: TRBJ1-4; cdr3_nt: TGTGCCAGCAGCTATGACAGGGATATTCGGGGTGAAAAACTGTTTTTT; cdr3_aa: CASSYDRDIRGEKLFF